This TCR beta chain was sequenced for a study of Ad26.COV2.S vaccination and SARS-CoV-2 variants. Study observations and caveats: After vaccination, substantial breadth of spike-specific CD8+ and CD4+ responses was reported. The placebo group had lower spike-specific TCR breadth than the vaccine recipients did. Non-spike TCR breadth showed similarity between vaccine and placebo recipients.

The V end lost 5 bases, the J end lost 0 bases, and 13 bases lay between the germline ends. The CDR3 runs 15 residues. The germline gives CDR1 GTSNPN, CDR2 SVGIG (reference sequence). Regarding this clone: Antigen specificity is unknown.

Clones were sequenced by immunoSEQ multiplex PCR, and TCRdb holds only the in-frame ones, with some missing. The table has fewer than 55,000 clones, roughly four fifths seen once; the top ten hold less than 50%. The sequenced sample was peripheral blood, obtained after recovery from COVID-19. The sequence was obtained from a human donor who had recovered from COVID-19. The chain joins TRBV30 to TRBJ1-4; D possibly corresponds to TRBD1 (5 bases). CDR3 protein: CAWGGRGATNEKLFF. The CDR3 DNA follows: TGTGCCTGGGGAGGGCGGGGGGCAACTAATGAAAAACTGTTTTTT.